The rows below give T cell receptor beta chains drawn from one sample of a study of shared clonotypes between healthy human individuals. Method: immunoSEQ multiplex PCR; TCRdb's copy keeps in-frame clones and lacks some. The sample yields about 1.1 million clones, around 77% seen once. The specimen was memory CD4+ T cells from PBMCs. The receptors here all came from a man between 18 and 35 years old in good health. Some clones in this sample may be carry-over from other donors' samples. CDR3s include the opening cysteine and the closing phenylalanine or tryptophan. D genes are given only for firm matches. The listing skips clone size in some rows; elsewhere it reads once, few, many or a size class.

D gene	V gene	clone size	J gene	CDR3 DNA	CDR3 protein
TRBD1	TRBV6-6	-	TRBJ1-1	TGTGCCAGCAATCACAGGGGTCTGAGGAACACTGAAGCTTTCTTT	CASNHRGLRNTEAFF
TRBD2	TRBV18	-	TRBJ2-1	TGTGCCAGCTCGCCCGGGACTAGCGGTCTTGGGCGTGAGCAGTTCTTC	CASSPGTSGLGREQFF
TRBD2	TRBV5-4	-	TRBJ2-1	TGTGCCAGCAGCTTGAATAGCGGGCCTTACAATGAGCAGTTCTTC	CASSLNSGPYNEQFF
-	TRBV29-1	-	TRBJ2-5	TGCGGGGGGTACCAAGAGACCCAGTACTTC	CGGYQETQYF
TRBD1	TRBV18	-	TRBJ2-7	TGTGCCAGCTCACGTCCCGGGACAGGGGCGTACGAGCAGTACTTC	CASSRPGTGAYEQYF
-	TRBV2	-	TRBJ2-7	TGTGCCAGCAGCCTTCCCGGGGGAGTAGGACAGAAAGGCTACGAGCAGTACTTC	CASSLPGGVGQKGYEQYF
TRBD1	TRBV2	-	TRBJ2-7	TGTGCCAGCAGCCGGGACAGGTGGACCTACGAGCAGTACTTC	CASSRDRWTYEQYF
TRBD2	TRBV14	-	TRBJ2-7	TGTGCCAGCAACCGGGGGGGCGGGAACGAGCAGTACTTC	CASNRGGGNEQYF
-	TRBV5-4	-	TRBJ2-3	TGTGCCAGCAGTTCGATGCACACCGGAGATACGCAGTATTTT	CASSSMHTGDTQYF
-	TRBV10-3	-	TRBJ1-1	TGTGCCATCAGTGATGCCCGGACGGGGAACACTGAAGCTTTCTTT	CAISDARTGNTEAFF
-	TRBV28	-	TRBJ1-3	TGTGCCAGCAGTTTGTATTTGCAGGCCTCTGGAAACACCATATATTTT	CASSLYLQASGNTIYF
TRBD2	TRBV7-3	-	TRBJ2-1	TGTGCCAGCAGCACCGGGACTAGCGAATACAATGAGCAGTTCTTC	CASSTGTSEYNEQFF
-	TRBV12-1	-	TRBJ2-7	TGTGCCAGCAGCGCCACAGCGAACGAGCAGTACTTC	CASSATANEQYF
-	TRBV7-9	-	TRBJ1-2	TGTGCCAGCAGCCCAGGACAGCTAGATGGCTACACCTTC	CASSPGQLDGYTF
-	TRBV15	-	TRBJ2-3	TGTGCCACCAGCGTGAGGGGAGCAGAGGATACGCAGTATTTT	CATSVRGAEDTQYF
TRBD1	TRBV29-1	-	TRBJ2-7	TGCAGCGTCGGGACGGACAGGGGGAGTTACGAGCAGTACTTC	CSVGTDRGSYEQYF
TRBD1	TRBV9	-	TRBJ1-3	TGTGCCAGCAGCCCGATGGGACAGGGGGCTGGAAACACCATATATTTT	CASSPMGQGAGNTIYF
-	TRBV19	-	TRBJ1-1	TGTGCCAGTAGTATAGATCTAACGCCACTCTTT	CASSIDLTPLF
-	TRBV27	-	TRBJ2-6	TGTGCCAGCAGTCGTATCTCTGGGGCCAACGTCCTGACTTTC	CASSRISGANVLTF
TRBD2	TRBV4-3	-	TRBJ2-7	TGCGCCAGCAGCCCAGGACTAGCGGGATTCTACGAGCAGTACTTC	CASSPGLAGFYEQYF
-	TRBV27	-	TRBJ2-2	TGTGCCAGCACCCCTTCCCAGGGGAAGATCGGGTCGGCCGGGGAGCTGTTTTTT	CASTPSQGKIGSAGELFF
-	TRBV10-3	-	TRBJ1-3	TGTGCCGTACGAACTCGGCCTGGGGACACCATATATTTT	CAVRTRPGDTIYF
-	TRBV21-1	-	TRBJ1-1	TGTGCCAGCAGGCATGGGTTAGCTACAATTCGCACTGAAGCTTTCTTT	CASRHGLATIRTEAFF
-	TRBV7-8	-	TRBJ2-5	TGTGCCAGCAGCTTAGGTCCTCAAGAGACCCAGTACTTC	CASSLGPQETQYF
-	TRBV5-1	-	TRBJ2-3	TGCGCCAGCAGCCAGCCCACTAGCAAAGGAGATACGCAGTATTTT	CASSQPTSKGDTQYF
-	TRBV25-1	-	TRBJ2-3	TGTGCCAGCAGTGACGGGACCACAGATACGCAGTATTTT	CASSDGTTDTQYF
-	TRBV10-3	-	TRBJ2-4	TGTGCCATCGGGGGTATGAATGAAAACATTCAGTACTTC	CAIGGMNENIQYF
-	TRBV27	few	TRBJ1-6	TGTGCCAGCAGTTATGTGCGAACTGGTTCCCTCCACTTT	CASSYVRTGSLHF
-	TRBV2	-	TRBJ1-2	TGTGCCAGCAGTGAGAACGTCCGGGGCACCTTC	CASSENVRGTF
TRBD2	TRBV15	-	TRBJ2-2	TGTGCCACCAGCAGTCCACAGCGGGAGTGGGACACCGGGGAGCTGTTTTTT	CATSSPQREWDTGELFF
-	TRBV29-1	-	TRBJ1-2	TGCAGCGTTGAGGGCGGCAGGGGAGCTAACTATGGCTACACCTTC	CSVEGGRGANYGYTF